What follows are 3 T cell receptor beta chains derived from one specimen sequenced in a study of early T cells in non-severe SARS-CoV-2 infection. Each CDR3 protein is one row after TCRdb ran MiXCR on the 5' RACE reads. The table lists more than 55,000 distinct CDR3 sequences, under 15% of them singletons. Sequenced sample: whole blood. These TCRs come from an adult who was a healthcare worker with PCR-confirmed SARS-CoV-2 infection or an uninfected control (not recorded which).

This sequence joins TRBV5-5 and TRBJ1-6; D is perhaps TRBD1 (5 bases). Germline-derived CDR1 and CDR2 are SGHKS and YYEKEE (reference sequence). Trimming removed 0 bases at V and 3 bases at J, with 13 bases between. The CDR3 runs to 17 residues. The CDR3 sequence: CASSLGTAGLYNSPLHF. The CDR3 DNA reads TGTGCCAGCAGCTTGGGAACCGCGGGACTCTATAATTCACCCCTCCACTTT.

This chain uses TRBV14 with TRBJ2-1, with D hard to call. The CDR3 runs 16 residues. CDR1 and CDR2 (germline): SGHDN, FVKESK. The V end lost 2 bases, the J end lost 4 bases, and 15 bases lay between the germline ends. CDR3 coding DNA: TGTGCCAGCAGCCAACTGGCATTCCTAGGTTACAATGAGCAGTTCTTC. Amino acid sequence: CASSQLAFLGYNEQFF. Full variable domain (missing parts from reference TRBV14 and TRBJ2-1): EAGVTQFPSHSVIEKGQTVTLRCDPISGHDNLYWYRRVMGKEIKFLLHFVKESKQDESGMPNNRFLAERTGGTYSTLKVQPAELEDSGVYFCASSQLAFLGYNEQFFGPGTRLTVL.

CDR3 loop: CASSVAASGGTDTQYF. Here the CDR3 DNA reads TGTGCCAGCAGCGTAGCGGCTAGCGGGGGAACAGATACGCAGTATTTT. The chain links TRBV9 to TRBJ2-3; 10 bases line up with TRBD2. V was clipped by 0 bases and J by 3 bases; unmatched bases: 4. Germline lookup yields CDR1 SGDLS and CDR2 YYNGEE. The CDR3 length is 16 residues.